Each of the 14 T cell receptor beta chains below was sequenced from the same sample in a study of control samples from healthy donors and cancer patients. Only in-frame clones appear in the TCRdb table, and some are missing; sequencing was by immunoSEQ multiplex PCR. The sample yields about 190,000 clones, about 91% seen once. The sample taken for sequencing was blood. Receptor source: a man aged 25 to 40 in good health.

The CDR3 bases are TGTGCCAGCAGCTTGGACCTCAACCGCCCAAGTGAAAAACTGTTTTTT. It specifies CASSLDLNRPSEKLFF. The chain joins TRBV5-8 to TRBJ1-4; D is ambiguous. V was shortened by 0 bases and J by 7 bases, with 16 bases between the two germline ends. This CDR3 region has 16 residues. Germline V gene lookup returns CDR1 SGHTS and CDR2 YDEGEE.

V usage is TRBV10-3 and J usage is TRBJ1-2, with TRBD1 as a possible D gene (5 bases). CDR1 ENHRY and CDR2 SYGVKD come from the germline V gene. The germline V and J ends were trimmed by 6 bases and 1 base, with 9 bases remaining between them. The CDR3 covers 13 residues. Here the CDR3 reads CAIRGTGNYGYTF. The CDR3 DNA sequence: TGTGCCATCAGGGGGACGGGTAACTATGGCTACACCTTC.

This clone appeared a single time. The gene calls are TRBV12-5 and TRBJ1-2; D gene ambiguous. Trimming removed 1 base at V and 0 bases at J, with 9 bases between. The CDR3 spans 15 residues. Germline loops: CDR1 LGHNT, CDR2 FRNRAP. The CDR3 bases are TGTGCTAGTGGTTTGGGCCAGGCCCCTAACTATGGCTACACCTTC. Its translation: CASGLGQAPNYGYTF. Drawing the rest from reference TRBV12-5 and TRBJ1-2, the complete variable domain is DARVTQTPRHKVTEMGQEVTMRCQPILGHNTVFWYRQTMMQGLELLAYFRNRAPLDDSGMPKDRFSAEMPDATLATLKIQPSEPRDSAVYFCASGLGQAPNYGYTFGSGTRLTVV.

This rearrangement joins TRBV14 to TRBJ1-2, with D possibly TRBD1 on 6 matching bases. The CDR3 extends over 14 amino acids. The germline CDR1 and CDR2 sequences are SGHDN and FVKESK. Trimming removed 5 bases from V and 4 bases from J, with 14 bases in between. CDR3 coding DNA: TGTGCCAGCAGCTTCGGCGGGGGGCTCTATGGCTACACCTTC. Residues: CASSFGGGLYGYTF.

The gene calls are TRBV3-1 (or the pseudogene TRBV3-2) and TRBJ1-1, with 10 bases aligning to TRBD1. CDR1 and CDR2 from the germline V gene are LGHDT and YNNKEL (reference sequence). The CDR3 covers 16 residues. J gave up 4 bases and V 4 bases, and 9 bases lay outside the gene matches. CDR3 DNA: TGTGCCAGCAGCCCTCGACAGGGGGCTTTGACCACTGAAGCTTTCTTT. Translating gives CASSPRQGALTTEAFF.

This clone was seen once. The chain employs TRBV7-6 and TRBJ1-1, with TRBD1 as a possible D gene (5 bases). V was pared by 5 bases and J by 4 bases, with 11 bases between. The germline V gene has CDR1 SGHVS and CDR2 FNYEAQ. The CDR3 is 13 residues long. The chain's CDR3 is CASSPRESTEAFF. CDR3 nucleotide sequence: TGTGCCAGCAGCCCCAGGGAAAGCACTGAAGCTTTCTTT. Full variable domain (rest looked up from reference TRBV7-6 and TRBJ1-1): GAGVSQSPRYKVTKRGQDVALRCDPISGHVSLYWYRQALGQGPEFLTYFNYEAQQDKSGLPNDRFSAERPEGSISTLTIQRTEQRDSAMYRCASSPRESTEAFFGQGTRLTVV.

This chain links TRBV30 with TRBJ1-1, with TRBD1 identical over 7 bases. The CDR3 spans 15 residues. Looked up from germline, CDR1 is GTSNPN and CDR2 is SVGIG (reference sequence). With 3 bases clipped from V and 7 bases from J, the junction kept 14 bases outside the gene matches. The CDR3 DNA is TGTGCCTGGAGGAGCTCCGGGCAGGGGGTTTTTGAAGCTTTCTTT. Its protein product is CAWRSSGQGVFEAFF.

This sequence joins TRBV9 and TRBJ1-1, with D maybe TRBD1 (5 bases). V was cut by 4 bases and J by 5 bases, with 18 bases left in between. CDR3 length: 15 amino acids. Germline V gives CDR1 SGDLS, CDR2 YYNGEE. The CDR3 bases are TGTGCCAGCAGCCCCTCTTGGGCAGGGAGTACTGAAGCTTTCTTT. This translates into CASSPSWAGSTEAFF.

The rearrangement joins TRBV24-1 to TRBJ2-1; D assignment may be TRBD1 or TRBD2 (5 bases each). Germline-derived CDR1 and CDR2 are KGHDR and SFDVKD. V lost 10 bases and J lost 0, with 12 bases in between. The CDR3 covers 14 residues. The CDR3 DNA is TGTGCCACGGGGCCGGGGAGCTCCTACAATGAGCAGTTCTTC. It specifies CATGPGSSYNEQFF.

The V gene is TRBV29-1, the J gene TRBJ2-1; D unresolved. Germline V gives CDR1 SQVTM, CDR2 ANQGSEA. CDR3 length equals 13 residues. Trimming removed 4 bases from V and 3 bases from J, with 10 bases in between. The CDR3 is CSVGQSRYNEQFF. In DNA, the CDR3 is TGCAGCGTTGGACAATCCCGCTACAATGAGCAGTTCTTC.

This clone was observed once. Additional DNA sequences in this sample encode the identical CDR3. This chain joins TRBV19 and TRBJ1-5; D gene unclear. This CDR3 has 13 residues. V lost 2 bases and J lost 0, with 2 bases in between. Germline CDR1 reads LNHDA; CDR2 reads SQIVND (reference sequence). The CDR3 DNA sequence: TGTGCCAGTAGTATAAGTAGCAATCAGCCCCAGCATTTT. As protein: CASSISSNQPQHF.

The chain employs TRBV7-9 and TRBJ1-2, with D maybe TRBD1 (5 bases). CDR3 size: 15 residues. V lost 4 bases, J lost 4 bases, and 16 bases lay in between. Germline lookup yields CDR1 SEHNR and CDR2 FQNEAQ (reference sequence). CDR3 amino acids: CASSSDTGTVYGYTF. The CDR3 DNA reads TGTGCCAGCAGCTCGGATACCGGGACGGTCTATGGCTACACCTTC.

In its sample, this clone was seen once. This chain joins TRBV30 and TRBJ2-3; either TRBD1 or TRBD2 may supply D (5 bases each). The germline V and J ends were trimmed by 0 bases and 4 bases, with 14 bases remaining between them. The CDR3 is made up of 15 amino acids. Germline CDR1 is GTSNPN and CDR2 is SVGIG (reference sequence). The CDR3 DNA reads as TGTGCCTGGAGTGTATCGACGGGGCTGGCAGATACGCAGTATTTT. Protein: CAWSVSTGLADTQYF.

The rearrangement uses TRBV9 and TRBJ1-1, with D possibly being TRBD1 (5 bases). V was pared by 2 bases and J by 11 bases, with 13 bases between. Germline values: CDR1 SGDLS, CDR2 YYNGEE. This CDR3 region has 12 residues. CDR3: CASSVDGTGAFF. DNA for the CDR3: TGTGCCAGCAGCGTCGATGGGACCGGCGCTTTCTTT.